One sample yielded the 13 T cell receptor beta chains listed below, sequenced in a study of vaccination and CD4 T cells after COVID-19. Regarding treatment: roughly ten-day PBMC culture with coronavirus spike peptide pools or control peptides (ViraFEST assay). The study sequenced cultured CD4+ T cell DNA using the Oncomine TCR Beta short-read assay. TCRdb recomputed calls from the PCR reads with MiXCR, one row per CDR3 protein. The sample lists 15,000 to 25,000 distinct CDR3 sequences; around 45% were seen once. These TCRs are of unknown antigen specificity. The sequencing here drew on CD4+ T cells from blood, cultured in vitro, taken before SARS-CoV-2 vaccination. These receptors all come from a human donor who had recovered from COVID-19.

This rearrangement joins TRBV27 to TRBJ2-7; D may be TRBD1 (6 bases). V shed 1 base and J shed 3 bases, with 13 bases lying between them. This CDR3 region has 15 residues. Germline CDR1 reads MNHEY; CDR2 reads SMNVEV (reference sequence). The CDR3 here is CASSLLSQGFYEQYF. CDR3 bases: TGTGCCAGCAGTTTATTATCACAGGGTTTCTACGAGCAGTACTTC.

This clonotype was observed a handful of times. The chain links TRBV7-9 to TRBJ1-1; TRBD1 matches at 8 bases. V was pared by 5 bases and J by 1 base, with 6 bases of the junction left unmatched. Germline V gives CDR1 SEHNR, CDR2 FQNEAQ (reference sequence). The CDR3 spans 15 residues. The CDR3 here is CASSLQGAGNTEAFF. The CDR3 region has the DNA TGTGCCAGCAGCCTTCAGGGGGCCGGGAACACTGAAGCTTTCTTT.

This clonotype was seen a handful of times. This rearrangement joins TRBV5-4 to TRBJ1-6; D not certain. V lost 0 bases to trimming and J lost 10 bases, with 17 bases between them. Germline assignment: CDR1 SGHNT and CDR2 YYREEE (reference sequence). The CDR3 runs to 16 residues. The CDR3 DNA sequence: TGTGCCAGCAGCTTGGCGCCCGGACGAGGGCAATCACCCCTCCACTTT. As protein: CASSLAPGRGQSPLHF. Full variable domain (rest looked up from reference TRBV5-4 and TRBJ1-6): ETGVTQSPTHLIKTRGQQVTLRCSSQSGHNTVSWYQQALGQGPQFIFQYYREEENGRGNFPPRFSGLQFPNYSSELNVNALELDDSALYLCASSLAPGRGQSPLHFGNGTRLTVT.

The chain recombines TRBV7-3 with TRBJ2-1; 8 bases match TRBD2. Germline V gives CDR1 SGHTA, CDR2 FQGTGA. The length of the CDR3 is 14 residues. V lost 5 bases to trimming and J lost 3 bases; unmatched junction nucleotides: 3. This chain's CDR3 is CASSRSGGYNEQFF. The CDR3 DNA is TGTGCCAGCAGCAGAAGCGGGGGCTACAATGAGCAGTTCTTC.

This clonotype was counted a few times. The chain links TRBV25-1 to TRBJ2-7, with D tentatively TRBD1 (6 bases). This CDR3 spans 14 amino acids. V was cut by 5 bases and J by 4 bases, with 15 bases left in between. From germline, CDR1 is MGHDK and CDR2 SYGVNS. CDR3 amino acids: CASSLGQGRYEQYF. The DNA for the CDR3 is TGTGCCAGCAGTTTAGGGCAGGGGCGTTACGAGCAGTACTTC.

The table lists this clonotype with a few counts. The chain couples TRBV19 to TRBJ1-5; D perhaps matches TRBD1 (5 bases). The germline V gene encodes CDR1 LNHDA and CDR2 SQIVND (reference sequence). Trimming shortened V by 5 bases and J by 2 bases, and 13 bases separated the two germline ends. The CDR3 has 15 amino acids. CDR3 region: CASSPLDTGNQPQHF. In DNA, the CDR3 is TGTGCCAGTAGTCCCCTGGACACAGGCAATCAGCCCCAGCATTTT. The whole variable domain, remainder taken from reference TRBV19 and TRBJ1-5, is DGGITQSPKYLFRKEGQNVTLSCEQNLNHDAMYWYRQDPGQGLRLIYYSQIVNDFQKGDIAEGYSVSREKKESFPLTVTSAQKNPTAFYLCASSPLDTGNQPQHFGDGTRLSIL.

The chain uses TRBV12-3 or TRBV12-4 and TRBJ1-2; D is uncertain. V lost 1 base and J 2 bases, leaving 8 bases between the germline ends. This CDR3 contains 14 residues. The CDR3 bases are TGTGCCAGCAGTTTAGGGGGAGCGAACTATGGCTACACCTTC. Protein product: CASSLGGANYGYTF.

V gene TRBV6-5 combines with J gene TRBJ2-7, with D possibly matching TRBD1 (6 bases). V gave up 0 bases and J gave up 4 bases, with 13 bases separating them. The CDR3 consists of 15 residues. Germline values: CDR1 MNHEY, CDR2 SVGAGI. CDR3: CASSYSNNREYEQYF. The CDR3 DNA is TGTGCCAGCAGTTACTCGAATAACAGGGAATACGAGCAGTACTTC.

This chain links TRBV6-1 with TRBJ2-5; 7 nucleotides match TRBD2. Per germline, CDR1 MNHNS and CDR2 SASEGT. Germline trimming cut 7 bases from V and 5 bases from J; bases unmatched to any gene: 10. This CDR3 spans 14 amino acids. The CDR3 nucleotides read TGTGCCAGCACCGAGCGGGGAGTAGGGGAGACCCAGTACTTC. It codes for CASTERGVGETQYF.

The CDR3 is CASSDGTSTGGEQFF. CDR3 bases: TGTGCCAGCAGTGATGGGACTTCCACGGGGGGTGAGCAGTTCTTC. The chain employs TRBV6-1 and TRBJ2-1, with TRBD2 matching 7 bases. The germline gives CDR1 MNHNS, CDR2 SASEGT. CDR3 size: 15 residues. The V and J ends lost 3 bases and 9 bases, in that order; junction bases with no gene match: 11.

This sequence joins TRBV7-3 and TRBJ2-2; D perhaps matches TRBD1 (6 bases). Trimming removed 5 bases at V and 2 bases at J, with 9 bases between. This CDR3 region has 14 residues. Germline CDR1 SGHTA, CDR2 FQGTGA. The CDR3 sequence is CASSPDRNTGELFF. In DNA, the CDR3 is TGTGCCAGCAGCCCGGACAGAAACACCGGGGAGCTGTTTTTT.

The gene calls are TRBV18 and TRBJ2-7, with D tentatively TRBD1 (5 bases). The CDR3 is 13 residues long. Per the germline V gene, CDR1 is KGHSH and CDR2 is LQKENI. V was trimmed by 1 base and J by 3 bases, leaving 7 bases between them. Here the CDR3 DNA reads TGTGCCAGCTCACCACGCGACAGCTACGAGCAGTACTTC. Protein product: CASSPRDSYEQYF.

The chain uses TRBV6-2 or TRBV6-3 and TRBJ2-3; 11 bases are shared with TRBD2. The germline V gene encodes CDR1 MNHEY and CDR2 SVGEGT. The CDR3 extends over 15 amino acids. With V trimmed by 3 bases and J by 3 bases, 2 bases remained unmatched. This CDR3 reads CASSYLAGGTDTQYF. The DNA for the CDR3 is TGTGCCAGCAGTTATCTAGCGGGGGGTACAGATACGCAGTATTTT.